This T cell receptor beta chain appears in the sequencing data of a study of beta chain features in type 1 diabetes. V was clipped by 3 bases and J by 3 bases; unmatched bases: 7. CDR1 LNHDA and CDR2 SQIVND come from the germline V gene (reference sequence). The CDR3 is 17 residues long. Of note for this clone: What it recognizes is unknown.

General observations from the study: For patients and controls alike, PCR might favor shorter templates to the same degree.

Expressed TCRB transcripts were sequenced, since all the RNA that had been isolated was reverse transcribed. Sequencing was performed with immunoSEQ multiplex PCR; in TCRdb, only in-frame clones are kept and a portion is missing. The table records about 230,000 clones, 9.6% of them present only once. Specimen: naive CD4+ T cells from blood. The sequence came from a woman between 18 and 30 years old in good health. V is TRBV19 and J is TRBJ2-3; 12 bases match TRBD2. The CDR3 coding sequence is TGTGCCAGTAGTATGCCTTCAGGACTAGCGGGAACAGATACGCAGTATTTT. Translation gives CASSMPSGLAGTDTQYF.